The TCR beta chain described here comes from a study of shared clonotypes between healthy human individuals. Terminally differentiated effector memory CD45RA+ cells were left out of the naive CD8 fraction, which was CD45RO-negative and positively selected for CCR7. HIV-negative, healthy adults without recent acute infections or vaccinations were the donors. CDR1 MNHEY and CDR2 SMNVEV come from the germline V gene (reference sequence). CDR3 length: 14 residues. V lost 0 bases to trimming and J lost 4 bases, with 4 bases between them. Only in-frame clones appear in the TCRdb table, and some are missing; sequencing was by immunoSEQ multiplex PCR. This table has about 1,900,000 clones, around 96% appearing once. In its sample, this clone was seen once.

The source material was naive CD8+ T cells sorted from blood. The origin of this receptor is a man in his late teens or twenties in good health. V is TRBV27 and J is TRBJ1-6; no definite D call. CDR3 nucleotide sequence: TGTGCCAGCAGTTTATCAATGTATAATTCACCCCTCCACTTT. Amino acids: CASSLSMYNSPLHF.